This T cell receptor (beta chain) was found in a study of blood T cell repertoires in COVID-19. Study-wide background: The United States, Italy and Spain supplied acute and convalescent COVID-19 samples. The cDNA or gDNA used as material had been derived from T cells, B-cell-depleted T cells, or PBMCs.

Original processing methods: How many nucleated cells were present was estimated from reference gene primer amplification. Sequencing used immunoSEQ multiplex PCR; TCRdb keeps in-frame clones, though not all of them. V and J calls and clone size come straight from that table; D and trimming were deduced from the DNA. The data hold about 40,000 clones, with 80% to 90% observed a single time. The CDR3 loop spans 15 amino acids. V lost 7 bases to trimming and J lost 0 bases, with 13 bases between them. Looked up from germline, CDR1 is LNHDA and CDR2 is SQIVND (reference sequence). Sequencing input: peripheral blood. This TCR was sampled from a man aged 35 to 55 with active COVID-19. The rearrangement links TRBV19 to TRBJ1-3, with D possibly TRBD1 on 5 matching bases. The CDR3 here is CASNSPTVSGNTIYF. The CDR3, as DNA: TGTGCCAGTAATAGCCCGACAGTCTCTGGAAACACCATATATTTT.